These 3 T cell receptor beta chains originate from one sample sequenced in a study of CD8 T cells in ankylosing spondylitis (dated by TCRdb to about 2017). The paper's findings and limits, for the study overall: A TCR beta motif made up of about eight highly homologous amino acid variants appeared to be characteristic of blood from ankylosing spondylitis patients.

Preparation of the library involved 5' RACE. Sequencing was carried out with an Illumina HiSeq 2500. TCRdb handled the public reads itself, with Q25 trimming in fastp and clone calling in MiXCR, and kept productive beta chains. Rows are combined by CDR3 protein, so each entry shows the most common genes and DNA. The sample includes around 890,000 distinct CDR3 sequences, with 10% to 15% observed a single time. The biggest ten clones account for more than 0.5% of the sample. No cognate antigen is known for these TCRs. Sequences were obtained from blood, either unsorted or a sorted T cell fraction (not recorded which). The receptors originated from a male donor with ankylosing spondylitis.

The chain combines TRBV7-2 with TRBJ2-5; no reliable D call. The CDR3 length is 14 residues. The V and J ends lost 7 bases and 2 bases respectively, with 14 bases between them. Germline lookup yields CDR1 SGHTA and CDR2 FQGNSA. CDR3 residues: CASTPVVGQETQYF. The CDR3 bases are TGTGCCAGCACCCCGGTGGTAGGACAAGAGACCCAGTACTTC.

This clonotype occurred a few times. The rearrangement uses TRBV5-1 and TRBJ2-7; 7 bases map to TRBD1. CDR3 length: 14 amino acids. Germline assignment: CDR1 SGHRS and CDR2 YFSETQ. V dropped 0 bases and J dropped 2; count of bases not matched to a gene: 2. DNA of the CDR3: TGCGCCAGCAGCTTGGAGACAGGGACCTACGAGCAGTACTTC. The encoded protein is CASSLETGTYEQYF.

This clonotype was detected ten times or more. CDR3 loop: CAWSVRDLGIRYF. DNA of the CDR3: TGTGCCTGGAGTGTACGGGACCTAGGAATACGGTACTTC. The rearrangement uses TRBV30 and TRBJ2-7; either TRBD1 or TRBD2 may supply D (5 bases each). The germline V gene has CDR1 GTSNPN and CDR2 SVGIG (reference sequence). Trimming took 0 bases from V and 12 from J, leaving 18 bases between them. The CDR3 extends over 13 amino acids.